This entry lists 13 T cell receptor beta chains sequenced from one sample in a study of TIL therapy for anti-PD-1-resistant metastatic lung cancer. The libraries were made with immunoSEQ v3. Method: immunoSEQ multiplex PCR; TCRdb's copy keeps in-frame clones and lacks some. This sample yields 50,000 to 60,000 clones, of which less than 85% are seen a single time; 5.6% belongs to the top ten. Time point reported: pre-treatment sample, taken before nivolumab and TIL therapy. The tumor samples were excised metastases, mostly pleural nodules or supraclavicular lymph nodes. The source was tumor tissue, collected at baseline. These receptors all stem from a person aged 25-79 years with non-small cell lung cancer.

The chain joins TRBV5-4 to TRBJ2-2; D is tentatively TRBD1 or TRBD2 (5 bases each). The V gene lost 4 bases and the J gene lost 6 bases, with 19 bases spanning the gap. The length of the CDR3 is 16 residues. Germline V gene sequence: CDR1 SGHNT, CDR2 YYREEE (reference sequence). The DNA of the CDR3 is TGTGCCAGCAGCCCCTCGAGTGTGGGGCGGGCCGGGGAGCTGTTTTTT. Translation gives CASSPSSVGRAGELFF.

This chain links TRBV30 with TRBJ1-5; no definite D call. Germline loops: CDR1 GTSNPN, CDR2 SVGIG (reference sequence). V lost 4 bases and J 1 base, leaving 8 bases between the germline ends. CDR3 size: 13 residues. The CDR3 DNA reads TGTGCCTGGACCCAAAACAGCAATCAGCCCCAGCATTTT. Its translation is CAWTQNSNQPQHF.

This clone was counted only a few times. The V and J genes are TRBV5-5 and TRBJ2-7, with D perhaps assigned TRBD1 or TRBD2 (5 bases each). There are 15 residues in the CDR3. Per the germline V gene, CDR1 is SGHKS and CDR2 is YYEKEE (reference sequence). Deletions cut 2 bases from V and 4 bases from J, with 16 bases between. The CDR3 DNA follows: TGTGCCAGCAGCTTAATTCCGGGACCTAAATACGAGCAGTACTTC. It specifies CASSLIPGPKYEQYF.

The chain recombines TRBV18 with TRBJ1-2; D remains ambiguous. Trimming shortened V by 3 bases and J by 4 bases, and 15 bases separated the two germline ends. The CDR3 totals 15 residues. The V gene's germline CDR1 is KGHSH and CDR2 LQKENI. The CDR3 nucleotides are TGTGCCAGCTCACCTTCGATCCCGATTATCTATGGCTACACCTTC. This translates into CASSPSIPIIYGYTF.

In its sample, this clone was seen a few times. The V gene is TRBV2, the J gene TRBJ1-2; D is unclear. CDR3 length: 12 residues. Germline CDR1 and CDR2: SNHLY and FYNNEI. The ends were cut back, 3 bases at V and 4 bases at J, with 6 bases in the middle. CDR3 amino acids: CASSDRSYGYTF. The CDR3 DNA is TGTGCCAGCAGTGATCGAAGCTATGGCTACACCTTC.

This chain links TRBV5-1 with TRBJ2-3; 10 nucleotides agree with TRBD2. In germline, CDR1 is SGHRS, CDR2 YFSETQ. Unmatched junction bases numbered 10, after V lost 2 bases and J lost 10 bases. The CDR3 length is 15 residues. CDR3 in DNA: TGCGCCAGCAGCTTCCGAGCGGGGGGGCCGACGGCGCAGTATTTT. Amino acid sequence: CASSFRAGGPTAQYF.

The chain couples TRBV10-1 to TRBJ1-1; 7 nucleotides agree with TRBD1. V lost 6 bases, J lost 1 base, and 5 bases stayed unmatched. Looked up from germline, CDR1 is WNHNN and CDR2 is SYGVQD (reference sequence). This CDR3 comprises 14 residues. DNA for the CDR3: TGCGCCAGCAGAGCCACAGGGGAGAACACTGAAGCTTTCTTT. This gives the protein CASRATGENTEAFF.

The chain couples TRBV11-3 to TRBJ2-1, with TRBD2 matching 11 bases. Germline CDR1 SGHNT, CDR2 YENEEA. This CDR3 comprises 17 residues. The V segment lost 5 bases and the J segment 4 bases; nucleotides outside the gene matches: 10. CDR3 bases: TGTGCCAGCAGCGGCGGGACTAGCGGAAGTCGGTACAATGAGCAGTTCTTC. It translates to CASSGGTSGSRYNEQFF.

This sequence joins TRBV5-4 and TRBJ2-5; D perhaps matches TRBD2 (5 bases). The ends were cut back, 4 bases at V and 5 bases at J, with 15 bases in the middle. This CDR3 spans 14 amino acids. The germline CDR1 and CDR2 sequences are SGHNT and YYREEE (reference sequence). In DNA, the CDR3 is TGTGCCAGCAGCCCGGGCGAGGGCCGGGAGACCCAGTACTTC. Encoded protein: CASSPGEGRETQYF.

This chain links TRBV28 with TRBJ2-5; TRBD1 matches at 8 bases. This CDR3 comprises 15 residues. The germline V gene encodes CDR1 MDHEN and CDR2 SYDVKM. The trim removed 5 bases at V and 4 bases at J, leaving 9 bases unmatched. The CDR3 loop is CASSPRGRLGETQYF. CDR3 in DNA: TGTGCCAGCAGTCCCAGGGGGCGCTTGGGAGAGACCCAGTACTTC.

This chain joins TRBV19 and TRBJ2-1; 7 nucleotides line up with TRBD2. The CDR3 has 15 residues. Germline loops: CDR1 LNHDA, CDR2 SQIVND (reference sequence). Trimming at V came to 4 bases and at J to 0 bases, leaving 3 bases not matched to a gene. Written as DNA, the CDR3 is TGTGCCAGTAGTAGCCTAGCGGCCTCCTACAATGAGCAGTTCTTC. Protein sequence: CASSSLAASYNEQFF.

CDR3: CASSDSRTGELFF. In DNA form, the CDR3 reads TGTGCCAGCAGTGACAGTCGAACCGGGGAGCTGTTTTTT. J is TRBJ2-2 and V is TRBV2; D is ambiguous. Trimming stripped 3 bases from V and 5 bases from J, with 7 bases between. The germline gives CDR1 SNHLY, CDR2 FYNNEI. The CDR3 length is 13 residues. The variable domain in full, with the rest retrieved from reference TRBV2 and TRBJ2-2, is EPEVTQTPSHQVTQMGQEVILRCVPISNHLYFYWYRQILGQKVEFLVSFYNNEISEKSEIFDDQFSVERPDGSNFTLKIRSTKLEDSAMYFCASSDSRTGELFFGEGSRLTVL.

This chain uses TRBV6-1 with TRBJ2-7; no definite D call. V shed 2 bases and J shed 12 bases, with 17 bases lying between them. The germline gives CDR1 MNHNS, CDR2 SASEGT. The CDR3 covers 13 residues. CDR3 in amino acids: CASSETASGSPYF. The CDR3 DNA sequence: TGTGCCAGCAGTGAAACGGCCTCCGGATCGCCGTACTTC.